The source of this T cell receptor beta chain is a study of blood T cell repertoires in COVID-19. Study details: Acute-phase and convalescent COVID-19 samples originated in the United States, Italy and Spain.

Measured with immunoSEQ multiplex PCR; TCRdb has only the in-frame clones, and not every one. The data show around 150,000 clones, 84% seen once. CDR1 GTSNPN and CDR2 SVGIG come from the germline V gene (reference sequence). The CDR3 covers 13 residues. V dropped 2 bases and J dropped 7; count of bases not matched to a gene: 6. This clonotype was obtained from a human donor in a cohort sampled during active COVID-19. The sample comprised peripheral blood. The chain uses TRBV30 and TRBJ1-1; 8 bases align to TRBD1. CDR3 bases: TGTGCCTGGAGTCTGGCAGGGGGCGTTGAAGCTTTCTTT. It codes for CAWSLAGGVEAFF.